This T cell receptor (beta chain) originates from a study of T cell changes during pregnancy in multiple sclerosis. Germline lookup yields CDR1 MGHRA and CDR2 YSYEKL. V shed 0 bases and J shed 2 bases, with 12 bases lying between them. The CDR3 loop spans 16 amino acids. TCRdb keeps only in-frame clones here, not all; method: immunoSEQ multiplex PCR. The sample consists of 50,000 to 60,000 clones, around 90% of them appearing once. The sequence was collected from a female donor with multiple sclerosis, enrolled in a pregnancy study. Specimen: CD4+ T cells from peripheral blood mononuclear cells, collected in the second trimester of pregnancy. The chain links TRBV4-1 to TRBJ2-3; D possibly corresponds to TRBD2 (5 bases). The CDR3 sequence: CASSQDGTDYTDTQYF. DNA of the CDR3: TGCGCCAGCAGCCAAGATGGTACAGACTACACAGATACGCAGTATTTT.